This T cell receptor (beta chain) was identified in a study of T cells in Graves' hyperthyroidism and ophthalmopathy. Across the study: At initial diagnosis, before any treatment had begun, peripheral blood was obtained.

Study results and caveats: Stable hyperthyroidism and ophthalmopathy were separated using 13 V-J signatures.

Clinical symptoms, serum thyroxine and TRAb, thyroid ultrasound and orbital computed tomography together formed the diagnostic basis. RNA transcripts yielded amplified TCR beta CDR3 regions. Initially, a first-round RT-PCR of the TCR CDR3 employed the HTBI primer set. TCRdb recomputed calls from the multiplex PCR reads with MiXCR, one row per CDR3 protein. Of roughly 96,000 distinct CDR3 sequences listed, over 50% are singletons. In germline, CDR1 is LNHNV, CDR2 YYDKDF (reference sequence). V trimming: 1 base; J trimming: 2 bases; junction bases outside the gene matches: 5. This CDR3 is built from 15 residues. Regarding this clonotype: Its antigen is unknown.

This TCR was recovered from a woman between 40 and 55 years old with Graves' hyperthyroidism. Source material: blood. This chain connects TRBV15 to TRBJ2-7, with 7 bases matching TRBD2. The CDR3 spells CATSRVGGIPYEQYF. CDR3 nucleotides: TGTGCCACCAGCAGAGTGGGGGGGATCCCCTACGAGCAGTACTTC. Full variable domain (remainder filled in from reference TRBV15 and TRBJ2-7): DAMVIQNPRYQVTQFGKPVTLSCSQTLNHNVMYWYQQKSSQAPKLLFHYYDKDFNNEADTPDNFQSRRPNTSFCFLDIRSPGLGDTAMYLCATSRVGGIPYEQYFGPGTRLTVT.